The next 10 T cell receptor beta chains were all read from a single sample in a study of CD4+ T cells in melanoma. Clones were read by immunoSEQ multiplex PCR, and TCRdb kept only the in-frame ones, dropping some. This sample yields 9,000 to 13,000 clones, of which around 84% are seen a single time; roughly 21% belongs to the top ten. The specimen was cells from a culture (not recorded whether cultured in vitro). Receptors were obtained from a human donor with melanoma.

The J gene is TRBJ1-3, the V gene TRBV6-5, with D uncertain. There are 15 residues in the CDR3. Between the trimmed V and J ends, which lost 2 bases and 9 bases, there was a span of 17 bases. CDR1 MNHEY and CDR2 SVGAGI come from the germline V gene. CDR3 nucleotide sequence: TGTGCCAGCAGTTACACCCGGACCGGAGGAGGCACCATATATTTT. Amino acid sequence: CASSYTRTGGGTIYF.

The rearrangement uses TRBV5-1 and TRBJ2-3; perhaps TRBD1 as D (6 bases). There are 14 residues in the CDR3. The ends were cut back, 2 bases at V and 9 bases at J, with 16 bases in the middle. Germline V CDR1 and CDR2: SGHRS, YFSETQ. CDR3: CASSFGQKEGTQYF. The CDR3 DNA is TGCGCCAGCAGCTTCGGACAGAAGGAAGGAACGCAGTATTTT.

The CDR3 protein is CSVGGTGSNQPQHF. DNA for the CDR3: TGCAGCGTTGGTGGGACAGGGAGTAATCAGCCCCAGCATTTT. This sequence joins TRBV29-1 and TRBJ1-5; 9 bases match TRBD1. The germline V gene has CDR1 SQVTM and CDR2 ANQGSEA. With 4 bases clipped from V and 4 bases from J, the junction kept 5 bases outside the gene matches. The CDR3 covers 14 residues.

The chain is built from TRBV11-3 and TRBJ2-1; D ambiguous. Trimming took off 0 bases at V and 6 bases at J, with 6 bases between the two ends. Germline CDR1 reads SGHNT; CDR2 reads YENEEA. CDR3 length: 13 residues. The CDR3 region has the DNA TGTGCCAGCAGCTTAGACTGGGGCAATGAGCAGTTCTTC. Protein: CASSLDWGNEQFF.

The chain uses TRBV29-1 and TRBJ2-7; TRBD2 is a possible D gene (5 bases). Germline values: CDR1 SQVTM, CDR2 ANQGSEA. The V and J ends lost 4 bases and 3 bases respectively, with 13 bases between them. The CDR3 is 13 residues long. CDR3 bases: TGCAGCGTTGTTAAGGAGGAAGGCTACGAGCAGTACTTC. It specifies CSVVKEEGYEQYF.

The V gene is TRBV4-1, the J gene TRBJ2-1, with TRBD1 identical over 9 bases. Germline values: CDR1 MGHRA, CDR2 YSYEKL. The V and J ends lost 4 bases and 10 bases, in that order; junction bases with no gene match: 5. The CDR3 is made up of 13 amino acids. The CDR3 is CASSLTGGDEQFF. In DNA, the CDR3 is TGCGCCAGCAGCCTAACAGGGGGCGACGAGCAGTTCTTC.

CDR3 sequence: CASSHPDRPGTDTQYF. The CDR3 nucleotides are TGTGCCAGCAGTCACCCGGACCGTCCGGGTACAGATACGCAGTATTTT. The chain carries TRBV11-2 and TRBJ2-3; D is ambiguous. The CDR3 is 16 residues long. Germline lookup yields CDR1 SGHAT and CDR2 FQNNGV. V was trimmed by 6 bases and J by 3 bases, leaving 19 bases between them.

The chain has TRBV11-2 and TRBJ1-2; D remains unclear. CDR1 SGHAT and CDR2 FQNNGV come from the germline V gene. The CDR3 has 12 residues. Trimming took off 0 bases at V and 3 bases at J, with 2 bases between the two ends. The CDR3 nucleotides are TGTGCCAGCAGCTTAGACCACTATGGCTACACCTTC. Its translation is CASSLDHYGYTF.

The genes are TRBV6-1 and TRBJ2-7; the D gene is possibly TRBD2 (6 bases). From germline, CDR1 is MNHNS and CDR2 SASEGT. The V gene lost 2 bases and the J gene lost 1 base, with 12 bases spanning the gap. CDR3 length equals 15 residues. The CDR3: CASSESIGGSYEQYF. CDR3 nucleotides: TGTGCCAGCAGTGAAAGTATTGGGGGGTCCTACGAGCAGTACTTC.

The V gene is TRBV2, the J gene TRBJ2-2, with 12 positions matching TRBD2. This CDR3 comprises 15 residues. Germline V gene sequence: CDR1 SNHLY, CDR2 FYNNEI. The V segment lost 8 bases and the J segment 5 bases; nucleotides outside the gene matches: 6. Here the CDR3 DNA reads TGTGCCAGCGCAGGGCTAGCGGGAGGGACCGGGGAGCTGTTTTTT. Residues: CASAGLAGGTGELFF.